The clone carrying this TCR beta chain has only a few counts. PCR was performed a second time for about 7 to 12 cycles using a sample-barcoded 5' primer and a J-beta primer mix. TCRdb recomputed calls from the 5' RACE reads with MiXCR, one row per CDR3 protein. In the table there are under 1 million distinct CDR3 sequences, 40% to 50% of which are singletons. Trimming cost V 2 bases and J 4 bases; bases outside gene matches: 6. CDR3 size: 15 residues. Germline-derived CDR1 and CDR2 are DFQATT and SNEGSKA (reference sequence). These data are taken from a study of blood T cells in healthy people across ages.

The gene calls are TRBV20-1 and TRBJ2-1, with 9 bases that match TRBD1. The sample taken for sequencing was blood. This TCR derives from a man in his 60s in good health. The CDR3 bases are TGCAGTGCTAGAACCTCCGGGACAGGGTACAATGAGCAGTTCTTC. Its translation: CSARTSGTGYNEQFF.